What follows are 24 T cell receptor beta chains derived from one specimen sequenced in a study of blood T cells in healthy people across ages. Then a second PCR, running about 7 to 11 cycles, was carried out with a sample-barcoded 5' primer and a J-beta primer mix. TCRdb called the 5' RACE reads again in MiXCR, with one record for every CDR3 protein. The repertoire has over 600,000 distinct CDR3 sequences, just over 55% of them found once; the top ten carry 20% to 30%. Specimen: blood. The receptors originated from a man aged 40-50 years in good health.

This chain uses TRBV3-1 with TRBJ2-3, with 10 bases identical to TRBD2. Looked up from germline, CDR1 is LGHDT and CDR2 is YNNKEL (reference sequence). The CDR3 contains 16 residues. V lost 2 bases and J lost 2; bases outside the gene matches: 4. The CDR3 region is CASSQKRGGNTDTQYF. The CDR3 nucleotides are TGTGCCAGCAGCCAAAAGCGGGGGGGAAACACAGATACGCAGTATTTT.

The V gene is TRBV3-1, the J gene TRBJ2-5; D is unresolved. Trimming removed 2 bases from V and 5 bases from J, with 21 bases in between. CDR3 length equals 17 residues. CDR1 and CDR2 from the germline V gene are LGHDT and YNNKEL (reference sequence). CDR3 sequence: CASSQRSTETLGETQYF. DNA of the CDR3: TGTGCCAGCAGCCAACGATCCACAGAAACTTTAGGGGAGACCCAGTACTTC.

This clonotype was picked up a small number of times. This rearrangement joins TRBV7-8 to TRBJ2-5; possible D gene TRBD1, 5 bases. The CDR3 totals 16 residues. In germline, CDR1 is SGHVS, CDR2 FQNEAQ. Deletions cut 4 bases from V and 6 bases from J, with 21 bases between. The CDR3 sequence is CASSSGVQGSWKTQYF. CDR3 nucleotides: TGTGCCAGCAGCTCCGGAGTCCAGGGCTCCTGGAAGACCCAGTACTTC.

CDR3 bases: TGTGCCAGCAGCCAAGCCGGGACGGAGCTAGAAAAACTGTTTTTT. Translating gives CASSQAGTELEKLFF. This chain links TRBV4-2 with TRBJ1-4; TRBD1 is a possible D gene (5 bases). The CDR3 has 15 amino acids. Germline CDR1 reads LGHNA; CDR2 reads YNFKEQ. The germline V and J ends were trimmed by 1 base and 8 bases, with 14 bases remaining between them.

The gene calls are TRBV7-8 and TRBJ2-1; D is perhaps TRBD2 (6 bases). The CDR3 sequence is 16 residues long. Trimming stripped 1 base from V and 10 bases from J, with 20 bases between. Germline V CDR1 and CDR2: SGHVS, FQNEAQ. The CDR3 protein is CASSLVSRDSFGEQFF. The CDR3 DNA reads as TGTGCCAGCAGCTTAGTCTCCCGGGACTCCTTTGGAGAGCAGTTCTTC. Full variable domain (outside the CDR3, taken from reference TRBV7-8 and TRBJ2-1): GAGVSQSPRYKVAKRGQDVALRCDPISGHVSLFWYQQALGQGPEFLTYFQNEAQLDKSGLPSDRFFAERPEGSVSTLKIQRTQQEDSAVYLCASSLVSRDSFGEQFFGPGTRLTVL.

The chain employs TRBV28 and TRBJ1-3; D is unclear. Per germline, CDR1 MDHEN and CDR2 SYDVKM. This CDR3 is built from 14 residues. The V end was cut by 6 bases, the J end by 4 bases, with 13 bases between. CDR3 nucleotide sequence: TGTGCCAGCAGCTCAGAGGGAACCGGAAACACCATATATTTT. The encoded protein is CASSSEGTGNTIYF.

The chain carries TRBV15 and TRBJ2-3; TRBD2 is a possible D gene (6 bases). Per the germline V gene, CDR1 is LNHNV and CDR2 is YYDKDF (reference sequence). The CDR3 extends over 15 amino acids. V was pared by 2 bases and J by 4 bases, with 13 bases between. In DNA form, the CDR3 reads TGTGCCACCAGCAGACCTCAGGCGGGGCCAGATACGCAGTATTTT. Translating gives CATSRPQAGPDTQYF. The full variable domain, in which reference TRBV15 and TRBJ2-3 provide the parts outside the CDR3, is DAMVIQNPRYQVTQFGKPVTLSCSQTLNHNVMYWYQQKSSQAPKLLFHYYDKDFNNEADTPDNFQSRRPNTSFCFLDIRSPGLGDTAMYLCATSRPQAGPDTQYFGPGTRLTVL.

The chain joins TRBV28 to TRBJ1-2; D unclear. The V and J ends lost 6 bases and 2 bases respectively, with 13 bases between them. The CDR3 totals 14 residues. Germline assignment: CDR1 MDHEN and CDR2 SYDVKM. The CDR3 DNA is TGTGCCAGCAGCCGATTTAGTGGGAACTATGGCTACACCTTC. Translation gives CASSRFSGNYGYTF.

V is TRBV25-1 and J is TRBJ2-5; TRBD1 might be the D (5 bases). Germline CDR1 and CDR2: MGHDK and SYGVNS. Deletions cut 2 bases from V and 5 bases from J, with 12 bases between. The CDR3 sequence is 14 residues long. CDR3 nucleotide sequence: TGTGCCAGCAGTGAACGCCCAGGGAAGGAGACCCAGTACTTC. It yields the protein CASSERPGKETQYF.

CDR3 sequence: CASSLALTSNQPQHF. The CDR3 bases are TGTGCCAGCAGTTTAGCGCTAACGAGCAATCAGCCCCAGCATTTT. The chain combines TRBV12-3 or TRBV12-4 with TRBJ1-5; D unclear. Trimming pared 0 bases from V and 1 base from J, leaving 7 bases between. The CDR3 runs to 15 residues.

The chain combines TRBV7-2 with TRBJ2-7; D not resolved. In germline, CDR1 is SGHTA, CDR2 FQGNSA. The V end lost 6 bases, the J end lost 6 bases, and 9 bases lay between the germline ends. This CDR3 contains 11 residues. The CDR3 spells CASREVSEQYF. The CDR3 nucleotides read TGTGCCAGCAGAGAAGTGAGCGAGCAGTACTTC. Looking up the rest from reference TRBV7-2 and TRBJ2-7 gives the full variable domain: GAGVSQSPSNKVTEKGKDVELRCDPISGHTALYWYRQSLGQGLEFLIYFQGNSAPDKSGLPSDRFSAERTGGSVSTLTIQRTQQEDSAVYLCASREVSEQYFGPGTRLTVT.

The chain carries TRBV20-1 and TRBJ1-1; D ambiguous. Germline CDR1 is DFQATT and CDR2 is SNEGSKA (reference sequence). Trimming cost V 3 bases and J 4 bases, with 15 bases left between them. The CDR3 is 14 amino acids. CDR3 protein: CSASRTEGGTEAFF. The CDR3 region has the DNA TGCAGTGCTAGTCGGACTGAGGGTGGCACTGAAGCTTTCTTT.

The V call is TRBV3-1, the J call TRBJ2-1; unclear D gene. Germline V gene sequence: CDR1 LGHDT, CDR2 YNNKEL (reference sequence). CDR3 length: 15 amino acids. The ends were cut back, 3 bases at V and 2 bases at J, with 11 bases in the middle. For the CDR3, the DNA is TGTGCCAGCAGCCATACCGGGTCTACCTACAATGAGCAGTTCTTC. Translated, it gives CASSHTGSTYNEQFF.

The table lists this clonotype with a few counts. The gene calls are TRBV6-2 or TRBV6-3 and TRBJ1-2; the D gene is possibly TRBD1 (6 bases). The germline V gene encodes CDR1 MNHEY and CDR2 SVGEGT. Trimming shortened V by 6 bases and J by 4 bases, and 15 bases separated the two germline ends. The CDR3 runs 14 residues. Here the CDR3 reads CASSPDSHGYGYTF. CDR3 in DNA: TGTGCCAGCAGCCCGGACAGTCATGGCTATGGCTACACCTTC.

This clonotype was observed a few times. This sequence joins TRBV7-2 and TRBJ2-6; D is undetermined. The ends were cut back, 6 bases at V and 0 bases at J, with 15 bases in the middle. The CDR3 consists of 17 residues. The germline V gene encodes CDR1 SGHTA and CDR2 FQGNSA. The CDR3 loop is CASRIRRDNSGANVLTF. CDR3 nucleotide sequence: TGTGCCAGCAGAATTAGGAGAGATAACTCTGGGGCCAACGTCCTGACTTTC. The full variable domain, its missing parts supplied by reference TRBV7-2 and TRBJ2-6, is GAGVSQSPSNKVTEKGKDVELRCDPISGHTALYWYRQSLGQGLEFLIYFQGNSAPDKSGLPSDRFSAERTGGSVSTLTIQRTQQEDSAVYLCASRIRRDNSGANVLTFGAGSRLTVL.

This clonotype has only a few counts. The J gene is TRBJ2-6, the V gene TRBV20-1; TRBD2 agrees at 11 bases. J was trimmed by 0 bases and V by 3 bases; bases with no gene match: 1. CDR3 length: 16 amino acids. The germline V gene encodes CDR1 DFQATT and CDR2 SNEGSKA (reference sequence). CDR3 residues: CSARTSGNSGANVLTF. The DNA of the CDR3 is TGCAGTGCTAGGACTAGCGGGAACTCTGGGGCCAACGTCCTGACTTTC.

The chain is built from TRBV12-3 or TRBV12-4 and TRBJ2-3, with D possibly TRBD2 on 5 matching bases. The CDR3 is 15 residues long. Trimming left V 6 bases short and J 0 bases short, with 13 bases between. In nucleotides, the CDR3 is TGTGCCAGCAGGCTAGCCCACCTTAGCACAGATACGCAGTATTTT. It translates to CASRLAHLSTDTQYF.

The gene calls are TRBV5-1 and TRBJ1-3; 11 bases fit TRBD1. The germline gives CDR1 SGHRS, CDR2 YFSETQ. The length of the CDR3 is 15 residues. Trimming at V came to 2 bases and at J to 5 bases, leaving 3 bases not matched to a gene. The CDR3 protein is CASSLTDRGRNTIYF. CDR3 bases: TGCGCCAGCAGCTTAACGGACAGGGGGCGAAACACCATATATTTT. The variable domain in full, completed from reference TRBV5-1 and TRBJ1-3, reads KAGVTQTPRYLIKTRGQQVTLSCSPISGHRSVSWYQQTPGQGLQFLFEYFSETQRNKGNFPGRFSGRQFSNSRSEMNVSTLELGDSALYLCASSLTDRGRNTIYFGEGSWLTVV.

V gene TRBV12-3 or TRBV12-4 combines with J gene TRBJ1-2; weak D call: TRBD1 (6 bases). This CDR3 is 16 amino acids long. V lost 2 bases and J lost 0, with 13 bases in between. CDR3 residues: CASSLKRQAPNYGYTF. CDR3 sequence (DNA): TGTGCCAGCAGTTTAAAACGACAGGCTCCTAACTATGGCTACACCTTC.

This clonotype was counted at least ten times. The chain joins TRBV7-2 to TRBJ2-7; 7 bases align to TRBD1. Germline V lookup: CDR1 SGHTA, CDR2 FQGNSA. V lost 3 bases, J lost 3 bases, and 2 bases stayed unmatched. The CDR3 runs 13 residues. CDR3 amino acids: CASSLYRGYEQYF. DNA for the CDR3: TGTGCCAGCAGCTTGTACAGGGGCTACGAGCAGTACTTC.

This chain connects TRBV29-1 to TRBJ2-5; 7 nucleotides line up with TRBD1. J lost 2 bases, V lost 3 bases, and 9 bases had no gene match. CDR3 length: 15 residues. Germline V lookup: CDR1 SQVTM, CDR2 ANQGSEA. The CDR3 DNA follows: TGCAGCGTTGACCGAACAGGGGCCTCGCAAGAGACCCAGTACTTC. This gives the protein CSVDRTGASQETQYF.

A few counts support this clonotype. The genes are TRBV4-2 and TRBJ2-6; D unclear. The CDR3 is 17 amino acids. Trimming shortened V by 1 base and J by 0 bases, and 10 bases separated the two germline ends. From germline, CDR1 is LGHNA and CDR2 YNFKEQ. This CDR3 is CASSQGRGVSGANVLTF. The CDR3 DNA follows: TGTGCCAGCAGCCAAGGAAGAGGAGTCTCTGGGGCCAACGTCCTGACTTTC.

There are a few counts of this clonotype. V usage is TRBV6-5 and J usage is TRBJ2-1; the D gene is possibly TRBD1 (5 bases). V lost 6 bases, J lost 8 bases, and 23 bases lay in between. Looked up from germline, CDR1 is MNHEY and CDR2 is SVGAGI. The CDR3 has 16 residues. CDR3 amino acids: CASRSSGLGEQDEQFF. The CDR3 coding sequence is TGTGCCAGCAGAAGCTCAGGCCTGGGCGAACAGGATGAGCAGTTCTTC.

This chain connects TRBV9 to TRBJ1-1; no firm D call. The CDR3 covers 14 residues. Germline V gene data show CDR1 as SGDLS and CDR2 as YYNGEE. Trimming took 1 base from V and 1 from J, leaving 8 bases between them. The CDR3 DNA sequence: TGTGCCAGCAGCGTATTACAACAGAACACTGAAGCTTTCTTT. Protein: CASSVLQQNTEAFF.